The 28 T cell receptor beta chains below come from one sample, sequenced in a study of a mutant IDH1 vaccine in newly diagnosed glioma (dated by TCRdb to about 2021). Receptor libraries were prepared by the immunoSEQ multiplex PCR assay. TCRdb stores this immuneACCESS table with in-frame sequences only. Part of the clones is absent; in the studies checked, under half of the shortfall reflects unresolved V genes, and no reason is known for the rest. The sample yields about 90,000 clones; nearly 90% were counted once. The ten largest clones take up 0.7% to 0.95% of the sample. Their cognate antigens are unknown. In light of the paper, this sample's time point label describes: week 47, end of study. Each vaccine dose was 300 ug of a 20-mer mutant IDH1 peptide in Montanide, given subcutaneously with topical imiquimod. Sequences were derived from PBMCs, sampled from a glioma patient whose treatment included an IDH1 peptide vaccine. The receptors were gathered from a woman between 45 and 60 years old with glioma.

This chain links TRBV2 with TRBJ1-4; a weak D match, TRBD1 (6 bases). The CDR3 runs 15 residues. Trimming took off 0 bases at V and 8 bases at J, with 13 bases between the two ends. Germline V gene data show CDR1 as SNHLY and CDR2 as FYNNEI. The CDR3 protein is CASSEAHRAGEKLFF. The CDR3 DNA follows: TGTGCCAGCAGTGAAGCGCACAGGGCTGGCGAAAAACTGTTTTTT.

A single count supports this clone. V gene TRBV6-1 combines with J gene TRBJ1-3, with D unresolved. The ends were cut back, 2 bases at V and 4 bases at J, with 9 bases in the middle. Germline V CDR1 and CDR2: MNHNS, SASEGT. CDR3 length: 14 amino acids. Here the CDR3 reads CASSEIATGNTIYF. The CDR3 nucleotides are TGTGCCAGCAGTGAAATAGCAACAGGAAACACCATATATTTT.

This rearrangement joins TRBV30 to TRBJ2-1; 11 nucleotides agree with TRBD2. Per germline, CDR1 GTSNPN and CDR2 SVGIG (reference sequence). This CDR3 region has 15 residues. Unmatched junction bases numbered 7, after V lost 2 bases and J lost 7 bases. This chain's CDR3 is CAWSRGLAEGNEQFF. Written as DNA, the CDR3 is TGTGCCTGGAGTAGGGGACTAGCGGAAGGTAATGAGCAGTTCTTC.

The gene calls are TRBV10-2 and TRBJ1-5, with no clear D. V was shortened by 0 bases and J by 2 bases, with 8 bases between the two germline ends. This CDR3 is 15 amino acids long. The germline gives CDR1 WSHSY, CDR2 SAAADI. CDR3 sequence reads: CASSESIGGNQPQHF. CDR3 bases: TGCGCCAGCAGTGAGTCGATCGGGGGCAATCAGCCCCAGCATTTT.

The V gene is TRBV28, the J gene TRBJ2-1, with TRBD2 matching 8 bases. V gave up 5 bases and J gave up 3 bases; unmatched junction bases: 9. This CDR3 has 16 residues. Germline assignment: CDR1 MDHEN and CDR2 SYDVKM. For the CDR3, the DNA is TGTGCCAGCAGTCCACCTTTGAGCGGGAGCTACAATGAGCAGTTCTTC. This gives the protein CASSPPLSGSYNEQFF. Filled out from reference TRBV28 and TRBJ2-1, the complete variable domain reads DVKVTQSSRYLVKRTGEKVFLECVQDMDHENMFWYRQDPGLGLRLIYFSYDVKMKEKGDIPEGYSVSREKKERFSLILESASTNQTSMYLCASSPPLSGSYNEQFFGPGTRLTVL.

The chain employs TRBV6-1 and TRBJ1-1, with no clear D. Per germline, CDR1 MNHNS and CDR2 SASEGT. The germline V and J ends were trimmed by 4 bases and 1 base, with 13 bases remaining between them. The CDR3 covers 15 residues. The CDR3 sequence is CASSGSPGSNTEAFF. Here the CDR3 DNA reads TGTGCCAGCAGTGGATCCCCGGGGTCGAACACTGAAGCTTTCTTT.

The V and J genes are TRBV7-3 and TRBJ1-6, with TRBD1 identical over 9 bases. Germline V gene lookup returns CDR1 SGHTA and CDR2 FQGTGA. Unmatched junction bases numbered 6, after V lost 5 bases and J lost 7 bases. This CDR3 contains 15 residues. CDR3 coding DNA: TGTGCCAGCAGCCCCTCAACAGGGGGCAATTCACCCCTCCACTTT. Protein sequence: CASSPSTGGNSPLHF.

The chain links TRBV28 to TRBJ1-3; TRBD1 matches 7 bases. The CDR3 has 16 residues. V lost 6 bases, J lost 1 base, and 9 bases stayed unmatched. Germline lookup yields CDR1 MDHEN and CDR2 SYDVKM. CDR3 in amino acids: CASRAATGASGNTIYF. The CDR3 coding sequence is TGTGCCAGCAGAGCAGCCACAGGGGCTTCTGGAAACACCATATATTTT.

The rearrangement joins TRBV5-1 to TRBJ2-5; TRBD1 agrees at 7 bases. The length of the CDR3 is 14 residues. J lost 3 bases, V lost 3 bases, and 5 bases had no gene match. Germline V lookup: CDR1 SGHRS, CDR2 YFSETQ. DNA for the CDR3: TGCGCCAGCAGCTCGGGGACAGCTGAAGAGACCCAGTACTTC. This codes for CASSSGTAEETQYF.

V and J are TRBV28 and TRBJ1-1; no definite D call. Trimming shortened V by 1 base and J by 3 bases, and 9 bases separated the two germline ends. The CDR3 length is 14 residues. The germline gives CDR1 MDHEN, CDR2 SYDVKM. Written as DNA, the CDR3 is TGTGCCAGCAGTTTATTGGGTGGGGACACTGAAGCTTTCTTT. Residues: CASSLLGGDTEAFF.

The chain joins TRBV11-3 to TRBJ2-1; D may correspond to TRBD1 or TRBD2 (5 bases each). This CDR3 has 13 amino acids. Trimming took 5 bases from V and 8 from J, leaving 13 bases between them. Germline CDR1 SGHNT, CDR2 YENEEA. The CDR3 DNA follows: TGTGCCAGCAGCCCGAGGGGTAATGATGAGCAGTTCTTC. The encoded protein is CASSPRGNDEQFF.

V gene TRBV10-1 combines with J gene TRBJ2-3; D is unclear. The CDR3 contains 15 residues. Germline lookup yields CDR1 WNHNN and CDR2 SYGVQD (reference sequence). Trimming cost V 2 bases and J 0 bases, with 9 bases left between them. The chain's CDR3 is CASSEPSSSTDTQYF. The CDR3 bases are TGCGCCAGCAGTGAGCCCTCTAGTAGCACAGATACGCAGTATTTT.

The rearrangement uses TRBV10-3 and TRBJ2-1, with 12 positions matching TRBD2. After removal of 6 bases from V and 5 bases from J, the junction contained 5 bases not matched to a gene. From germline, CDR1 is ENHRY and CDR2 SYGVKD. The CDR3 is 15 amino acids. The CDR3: CAIRQTSGSDNEQFF. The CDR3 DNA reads TGTGCCATCAGGCAGACTAGCGGGAGCGACAATGAGCAGTTCTTC.

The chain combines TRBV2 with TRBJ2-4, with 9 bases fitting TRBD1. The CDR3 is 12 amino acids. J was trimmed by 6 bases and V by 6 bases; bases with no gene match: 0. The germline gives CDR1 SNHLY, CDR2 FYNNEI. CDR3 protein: CASRDRGNIQYF. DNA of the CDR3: TGTGCCAGCAGGGACAGGGGAAACATTCAGTACTTC. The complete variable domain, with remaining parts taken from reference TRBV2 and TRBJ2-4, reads EPEVTQTPSHQVTQMGQEVILRCVPISNHLYFYWYRQILGQKVEFLVSFYNNEISEKSEIFDDQFSVERPDGSNFTLKIRSTKLEDSAMYFCASRDRGNIQYFGAGTRLSVL.

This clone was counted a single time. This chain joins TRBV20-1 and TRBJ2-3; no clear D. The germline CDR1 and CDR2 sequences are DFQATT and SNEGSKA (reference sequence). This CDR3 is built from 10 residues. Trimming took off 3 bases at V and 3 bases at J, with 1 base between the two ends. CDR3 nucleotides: TGCAGTGCTAGTACAGATACGCAGTATTTT. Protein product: CSASTDTQYF.

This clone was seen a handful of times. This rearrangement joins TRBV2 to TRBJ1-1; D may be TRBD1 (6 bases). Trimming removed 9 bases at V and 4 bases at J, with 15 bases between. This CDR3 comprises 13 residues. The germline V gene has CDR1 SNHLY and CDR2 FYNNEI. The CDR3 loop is CASTGTRSTEAFF. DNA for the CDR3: TGTGCCAGTACAGGGACTAGAAGCACTGAAGCTTTCTTT.

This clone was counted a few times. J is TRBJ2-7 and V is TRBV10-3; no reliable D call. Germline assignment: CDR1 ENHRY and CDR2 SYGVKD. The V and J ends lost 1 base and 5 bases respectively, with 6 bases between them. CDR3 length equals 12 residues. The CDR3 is CAISEWADEQYF. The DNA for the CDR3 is TGTGCCATCAGTGAGTGGGCGGACGAGCAGTACTTC.

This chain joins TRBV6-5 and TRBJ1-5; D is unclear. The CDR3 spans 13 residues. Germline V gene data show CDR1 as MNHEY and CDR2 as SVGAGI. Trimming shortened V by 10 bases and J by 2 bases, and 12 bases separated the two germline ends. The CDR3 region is CATRGRGNQPQHF. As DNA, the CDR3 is TGTGCCACGCGGGGTAGGGGCAATCAGCCCCAGCATTTT.

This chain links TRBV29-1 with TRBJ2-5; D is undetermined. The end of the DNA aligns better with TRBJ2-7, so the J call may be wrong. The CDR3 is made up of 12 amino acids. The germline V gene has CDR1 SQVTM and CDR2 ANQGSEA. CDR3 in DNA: TGCAGCGTCGTACCGACTGTTTACGAGCAGTACTTC. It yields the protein CSVVPTVYEQYF.

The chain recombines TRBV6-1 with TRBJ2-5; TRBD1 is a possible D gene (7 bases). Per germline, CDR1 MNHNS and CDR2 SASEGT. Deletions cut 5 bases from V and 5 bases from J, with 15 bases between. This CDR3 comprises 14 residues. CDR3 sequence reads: CASSPPGGWETQYF. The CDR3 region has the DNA TGTGCCAGCAGTCCCCCAGGGGGGTGGGAGACCCAGTACTTC.

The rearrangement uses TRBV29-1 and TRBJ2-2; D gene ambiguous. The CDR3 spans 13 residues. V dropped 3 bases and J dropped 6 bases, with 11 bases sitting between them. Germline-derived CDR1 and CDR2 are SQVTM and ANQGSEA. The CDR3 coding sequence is TGCAGCGTTGACCCCACAAGGGCCGGGGAGCTGTTTTTT. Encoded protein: CSVDPTRAGELFF.

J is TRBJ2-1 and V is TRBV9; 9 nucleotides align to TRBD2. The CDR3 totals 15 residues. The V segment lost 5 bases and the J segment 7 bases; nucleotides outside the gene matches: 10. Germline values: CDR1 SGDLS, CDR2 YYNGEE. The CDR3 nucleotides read TGTGCCAGCAGGCCTCCCGGGACTAGCTTAAATGAGCAGTTCTTC. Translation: CASRPPGTSLNEQFF.

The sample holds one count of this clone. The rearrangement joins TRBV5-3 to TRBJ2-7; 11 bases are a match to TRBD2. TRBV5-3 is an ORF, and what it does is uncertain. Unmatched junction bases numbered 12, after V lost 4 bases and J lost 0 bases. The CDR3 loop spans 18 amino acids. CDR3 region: CARSREGTSGPSSYEQYF. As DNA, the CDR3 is TGTGCCAGAAGCCGCGAAGGGACTAGCGGCCCTAGCTCCTACGAGCAGTACTTC.

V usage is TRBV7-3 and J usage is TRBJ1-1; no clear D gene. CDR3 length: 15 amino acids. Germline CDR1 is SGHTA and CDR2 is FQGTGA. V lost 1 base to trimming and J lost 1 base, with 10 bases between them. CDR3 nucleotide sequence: TGTGCCAGCAGCTTAAATGGGAGCCCGAACACTGAAGCTTTCTTT. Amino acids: CASSLNGSPNTEAFF.

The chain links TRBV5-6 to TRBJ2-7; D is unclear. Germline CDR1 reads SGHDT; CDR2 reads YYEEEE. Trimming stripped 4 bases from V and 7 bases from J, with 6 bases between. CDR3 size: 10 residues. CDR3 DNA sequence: TGTGCCAGCAGCGGAGAAGAGCAGTACTTC. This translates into CASSGEEQYF.

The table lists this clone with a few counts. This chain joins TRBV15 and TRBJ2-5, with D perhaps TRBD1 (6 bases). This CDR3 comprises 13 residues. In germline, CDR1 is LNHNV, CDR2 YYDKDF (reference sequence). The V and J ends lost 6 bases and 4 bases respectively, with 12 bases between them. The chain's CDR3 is CATREGGRETQYF. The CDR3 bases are TGTGCCACCAGGGAAGGGGGTAGAGAGACCCAGTACTTC. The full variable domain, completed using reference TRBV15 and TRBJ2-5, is DAMVIQNPRYQVTQFGKPVTLSCSQTLNHNVMYWYQQKSSQAPKLLFHYYDKDFNNEADTPDNFQSRRPNTSFCFLDIRSPGLGDTAMYLCATREGGRETQYFGPGTRLLVL.

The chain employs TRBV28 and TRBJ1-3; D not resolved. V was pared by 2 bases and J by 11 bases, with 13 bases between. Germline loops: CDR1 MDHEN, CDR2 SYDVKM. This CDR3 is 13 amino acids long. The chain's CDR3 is CASSLPGSLAIYF. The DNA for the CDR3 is TGTGCCAGCAGTTTACCGGGAAGTTTAGCCATATATTTT.

Written as DNA, the CDR3 is TGTGCCAGCAGCTTAGCCAGGGAGAGGGGCTACTATGGCTACACCTTC. Translating it yields CASSLARERGYYGYTF. The chain joins TRBV7-8 to TRBJ1-2; D possibly corresponds to TRBD1 (5 bases). The V end was cut by 0 bases, the J end by 3 bases, with 14 bases between. This CDR3 comprises 16 residues. Germline CDR1 SGHVS, CDR2 FQNEAQ.